The clone carrying this T cell receptor (beta chain) was recorded at least ten times. Its antigen remains unknown. CDR1 and CDR2 (germline): SGDLS, YYNGEE. The V end was cut by 4 bases, the J end by 5 bases, with 10 bases between. This CDR3 contains 14 residues. This sample is part of a study of Graves' ophthalmopathy and Graves' hyperthyroidism. Study details: No treatment had been given when peripheral blood was collected at initial diagnosis.

Study-wide results and limits: The study's model predicted ophthalmopathy progression at about 64% sensitivity and 72% to 85% specificity. A majority of expanded thyroid clonotypes exceeding 0.001 frequency were likewise present in blood.

Amplification of TCR beta CDR3 regions used RNA transcripts. Investigators did first-round RT-PCR with HTBI primers, then second-round multiplex PCR. From the multiplex PCR reads, TCRdb called clonotypes with MiXCR, one entry per CDR3 protein. The sample carries approximately 210,000 distinct CDR3 sequences, approximately 28% recorded once. Pregnancy or lactation, uncontrolled infections and other autoimmune diseases were grounds for excluding patients. The source material was peripheral blood. This receptor was taken from a man aged 50 to 60 with Graves' ophthalmopathy. This chain links TRBV9 with TRBJ1-6; D may be TRBD1 (6 bases). The CDR3 protein is CASSLGADNSPLHF. DNA of the CDR3: TGTGCCAGCAGCTTGGGGGCCGATAATTCACCCCTCCACTTT. Complete variable domain (other parts from reference TRBV9 and TRBJ1-6): DSGVTQTPKHLITATGQRVTLRCSPRSGDLSVYWYQQSLDQGLQFLIQYYNGEERAKGNILERFSAQQFPDLHSELNLSSLELGDSALYFCASSLGADNSPLHFGNGTRLTVT.